This T cell receptor (beta chain) was profiled in a study of T cell responses to AZD1222 COVID-19 vaccine. Germline V lookup: CDR1 SGHTA, CDR2 FQGNSA. The CDR3 runs 15 residues. After removal of 5 bases from V and 0 bases from J, the junction contained 2 bases not matched to a gene. As concerns this clone: Its cognate antigen is unknown.

The data were produced by immunoSEQ multiplex PCR, yet TCRdb's version contains in-frame clones alone and is incomplete. Here the sample spans 150,000 to 200,000 clones, roughly 88% being singletons. Study findings and constraints: When two AZD1222 doses had been given, Spike-specific TCR breadth and depth rose. Among spike-specific TCRs, nearly half reportedly target unmutated variant regions. Among those given AZD1222, only six were seropositive at baseline.

The V and J genes are TRBV7-2 and TRBJ2-7; 12 positions agree with TRBD2. This clonotype was sampled from an adult who received the AZD1222 COVID-19 vaccine. The sample here was peripheral blood, taken 28 days after the second AZD1222 dose. The CDR3 sequence: CASSTTSGSSYEQYF. CDR3 in DNA: TGTGCCAGCAGCACGACTAGCGGGAGCTCCTACGAGCAGTACTTC.